The text below deals with one T cell receptor (beta chain). These data are taken from a study of chemoradiotherapy in HPV16-positive cancers. This table comes from immunoSEQ multiplex PCR, and its TCRdb copy is limited to in-frame clones, with some not included. The top ten clones hold about 5.5% of a sample with about 39,000 clones, more than 75% of them seen once. This CDR3 comprises 11 residues. V shed 2 bases and J shed 9 bases, with 6 bases lying between them. Germline assignment: CDR1 SGHRS and CDR2 YFSETQ. The source material was blood, sampled from a patient who underwent chemoradiotherapy. The chain recombines TRBV5-1 with TRBJ2-1; tentative D call: TRBD1 (5 bases). This receptor was taken from a human donor with HPV-associated anogenital cancer. This CDR3 is CASSLQVEQFF. Here the CDR3 DNA reads TGCGCCAGCAGCTTACAGGTTGAGCAGTTCTTC. The full variable domain, its missing parts supplied by reference TRBV5-1 and TRBJ2-1, is KAGVTQTPRYLIKTRGQQVTLSCSPISGHRSVSWYQQTPGQGLQFLFEYFSETQRNKGNFPGRFSGRQFSNSRSEMNVSTLELGDSALYLCASSLQVEQFFGPGTRLTVL.